This TCR beta chain was documented in a study of T-cell reconstitution after alpha-beta-depleted transplantation in children. Per the germline V gene, CDR1 is LGHNT and CDR2 is FRNRAP. V lost 1 base and J lost 1, with 10 bases in between. The CDR3 sequence is 15 residues long. The TCRbeta library incorporated unique molecular identifiers. TCRdb reprocessed the PCR reads via MiXCR and lists one record per CDR3 protein. Found here are 540,000 or so distinct CDR3 sequences, about 23% of them singletons; the top ten hold around 14%. This material consisted of PBMCs, mostly from graft donor cells, taken 360 days after TCRalphabeta/CD19-depleted stem cell transplant. The origin of this receptor is a boy under two years old who had a stem cell transplant for acute myeloid leukemia, so the T cells may come from the graft donor. This chain uses TRBV12-5 with TRBJ2-5; unclear D gene. The CDR3 region is CASGLASLLQETQYF. The CDR3 region has the DNA TGTGCTAGTGGTTTGGCATCCCTACTCCAAGAGACCCAGTACTTC.